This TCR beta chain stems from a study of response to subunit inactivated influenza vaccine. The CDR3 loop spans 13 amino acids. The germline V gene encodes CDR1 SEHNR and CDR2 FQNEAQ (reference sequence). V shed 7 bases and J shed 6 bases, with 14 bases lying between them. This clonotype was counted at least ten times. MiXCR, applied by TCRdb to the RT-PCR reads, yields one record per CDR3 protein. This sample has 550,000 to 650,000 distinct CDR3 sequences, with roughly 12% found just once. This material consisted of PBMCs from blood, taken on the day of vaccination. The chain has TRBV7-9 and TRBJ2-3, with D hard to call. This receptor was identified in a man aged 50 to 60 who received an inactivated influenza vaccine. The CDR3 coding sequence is TGTGCCAGCAACCTACTGGCCTCCGATACGCAGTATTTT. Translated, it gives CASNLLASDTQYF.